A single sample gave rise to the 16 T cell receptor beta chains below, sequenced in a study of shared clonotypes between healthy human individuals. Repertoires were generated with immunoSEQ multiplex PCR, while TCRdb's copy carries only in-frame clones and drops some. The data contain some 200,000 clones, approximately 61% of them singletons. The material sequenced was memory CD4+ T cells sorted from blood. Subset defined: CD45RA-negative fraction. These receptors were obtained from a young man in good health.

V gene TRBV18 combines with J gene TRBJ1-1; D is uncertain. CDR3 length equals 14 residues. Trimming cost V 0 bases and J 0 bases, with 5 bases left between them. Germline CDR1 and CDR2: KGHSH and LQKENI. CDR3: CASSPPYLNTEAFF. As DNA, the CDR3 is TGTGCCAGCTCACCACCATACTTGAACACTGAAGCTTTCTTT. The whole variable domain, remainder taken from reference TRBV18 and TRBJ1-1, is NAGVMQNPRHLVRRRGQEARLRCSPMKGHSHVYWYRQLPEEGLKFMVYLQKENIIDESGMPKERFSAEFPKEGPSILRIQQVVRGDSAAYFCASSPPYLNTEAFFGQGTRLTVV.

This clone was seen a handful of times. CDR3: CASSDAYGGGYNEQFF. The CDR3 region has the DNA TGCGCCAGCAGTGATGCCTATGGCGGAGGTTACAATGAGCAGTTCTTC. This chain joins TRBV10-2 and TRBJ2-1, with D maybe TRBD2 (5 bases). V shed 3 bases and J shed 4 bases, with 16 bases lying between them. The CDR3 is made up of 16 amino acids. The germline CDR1 and CDR2 sequences are WSHSY and SAAADI.

The chain couples TRBV6-5 to TRBJ2-7; possible D gene TRBD1, 6 bases. The CDR3 extends over 15 amino acids. Germline assignment: CDR1 MNHEY and CDR2 SVGAGI. The V end was cut by 6 bases, the J end by 6 bases, with 21 bases between. The CDR3 region is CASSPNRVELIEQYF. Written as DNA, the CDR3 is TGTGCCAGCAGCCCCAACAGGGTTGAGCTGATCGAGCAGTACTTC.

J is TRBJ2-1 and V is TRBV7-2, with D possibly being TRBD2 (5 bases). This CDR3 has 11 residues. V gave up 10 bases and J gave up 6 bases, with 10 bases separating them. Germline loops: CDR1 SGHTA, CDR2 FQGNSA. CDR3 region: CATKSGNEQFF. CDR3 DNA sequence: TGTGCCACGAAGAGCGGCAATGAGCAGTTCTTC.

The chain combines TRBV29-1 with TRBJ2-1; 8 nucleotides line up with TRBD2. The CDR3 totals 13 residues. Germline trimming cut 5 bases from V and 9 bases from J; bases unmatched to any gene: 9. Germline-derived CDR1 and CDR2 are SQVTM and ANQGSEA. For the CDR3, the DNA is TGCAGCGTTAGACTAGCCGGGGGGGGTGAGCAGTTCTTC. Translated, it gives CSVRLAGGGEQFF.

The chain combines TRBV6-5 with TRBJ1-2; D not resolved. V gave up 7 bases and J gave up 0 bases, with 15 bases separating them. Germline assignment: CDR1 MNHEY and CDR2 SVGAGI. The CDR3 consists of 15 residues. CDR3 amino acids: CASTETGRANYGYTF. The CDR3 coding sequence is TGTGCCAGCACCGAAACCGGCCGAGCTAACTATGGCTACACCTTC.

The CDR3 nucleotides read TGTGCCAGCAGCGCCCCAGGGACAGGCACAGATACGCAGTATTTT. It codes for CASSAPGTGTDTQYF. V usage is TRBV9 and J usage is TRBJ2-3, with TRBD1 identical over 7 bases. V was clipped by 3 bases and J by 1 base; unmatched bases: 5. Germline V gives CDR1 SGDLS, CDR2 YYNGEE. The length of the CDR3 is 15 residues.

V is TRBV28 and J is TRBJ2-7, with 7 bases fitting TRBD2. V lost 6 bases and J lost 1; bases outside the gene matches: 6. This CDR3 spans 14 amino acids. Germline assignment: CDR1 MDHEN and CDR2 SYDVKM. In DNA, the CDR3 is TGTGCCAGCAGCGGGGGAGGGAGATCCTACGAGCAGTACTTC. This translates into CASSGGGRSYEQYF.

The CDR3 region is CASSWGQGARGDNEKLFF. In DNA form, the CDR3 reads TGTGCCAGCAGCTGGGGACAGGGGGCACGGGGCGATAATGAAAAACTGTTTTTT. The chain joins TRBV7-9 to TRBJ1-4, with TRBD1 matching 12 bases. This CDR3 has 18 amino acids. The J segment lost 4 bases and the V segment lost 4 bases, leaving 10 bases of the junction unmatched. Germline-derived CDR1 and CDR2 are SEHNR and FQNEAQ (reference sequence).

Worth noting for this clone: This specimen includes other DNA sequences encoding the same CDR3. This chain uses TRBV28 with TRBJ1-1; no firm D call. The germline V gene encodes CDR1 MDHEN and CDR2 SYDVKM. The CDR3 is 12 amino acids. The V and J ends lost 3 bases and 2 bases respectively, with 4 bases between them. In nucleotides, the CDR3 is TGTGCCAGCAGTTTGCTCAACACTGAAGCTTTCTTT. Protein sequence: CASSLLNTEAFF.

The chain carries TRBV7-3 and TRBJ2-3; 8 bases match TRBD1. J was trimmed by 5 bases and V by 5 bases; bases with no gene match: 3. Germline V CDR1 and CDR2: SGHTA, FQGTGA. There are 13 residues in the CDR3. CDR3 sequence reads: CASSHTGGDTQYF. The CDR3 nucleotides read TGTGCCAGCAGCCACACAGGGGGAGATACGCAGTATTTT.

This clone was found a few times. The J gene is TRBJ2-3, the V gene TRBV2; 7 bases align to TRBD1. With V trimmed by 8 bases and J by 3 bases, 2 bases remained unmatched. Germline-derived CDR1 and CDR2 are SNHLY and FYNNEI. The CDR3 spans 12 residues. CDR3 protein: CASGQVTDTQYF. DNA for the CDR3: TGTGCCAGCGGACAGGTTACAGATACGCAGTATTTT.

The CDR3 nucleotides read TGCGCCAGCAGCTTAGCACAGGGCTATAACACTGAAGCTTTCTTT. Its translation is CASSLAQGYNTEAFF. The chain uses TRBV5-1 and TRBJ1-1, with a tentative D call TRBD1 (6 bases). Between the trimmed V and J ends, which lost 2 bases and 2 bases, there was a span of 13 bases. This CDR3 region has 15 residues. Germline V CDR1 and CDR2: SGHRS, YFSETQ.

The chain is built from TRBV29-1 and TRBJ1-1; maybe TRBD1 (6 bases). Germline CDR1 and CDR2: SQVTM and ANQGSEA. CDR3 length equals 15 residues. Trimming took off 4 bases at V and 6 bases at J, with 21 bases between the two ends. The CDR3 loop reads CSVVRSAQGRAEAFF. In DNA form, the CDR3 reads TGCAGCGTTGTTAGGTCGGCGCAGGGGAGGGCTGAAGCTTTCTTT.

The V gene is TRBV5-4, the J gene TRBJ1-1; D possibly corresponds to TRBD1 (5 bases). The CDR3 loop spans 14 amino acids. The germline V and J ends were trimmed by 0 bases and 4 bases, with 10 bases remaining between them. Germline V gives CDR1 SGHNT, CDR2 YYREEE (reference sequence). The CDR3 bases are TGTGCCAGCAGCTTGGTGGACATCCCCACTGAAGCTTTCTTT. Its translation: CASSLVDIPTEAFF. Variable domain in full (rest from reference TRBV5-4 and TRBJ1-1): ETGVTQSPTHLIKTRGQQVTLRCSSQSGHNTVSWYQQALGQGPQFIFQYYREEENGRGNFPPRFSGLQFPNYSSELNVNALELDDSALYLCASSLVDIPTEAFFGQGTRLTVV.

This chain connects TRBV7-2 to TRBJ1-1; D perhaps matches TRBD1 (5 bases). V was cut by 6 bases and J by 0 bases, with 11 bases left in between. The CDR3 is 14 residues long. The germline gives CDR1 SGHTA, CDR2 FQGNSA. CDR3 sequence: CASRRDLLNTEAFF. The CDR3 region has the DNA TGTGCCAGCAGGCGGGACCTACTGAACACTGAAGCTTTCTTT.